A selection of T cell receptor beta chains follows, all from one sample in a study of shared clonotypes between healthy human individuals. Profiling relied on immunoSEQ multiplex PCR, and the TCRdb table lists in-frame clones only, not all of them. The table has about 2 million clones, 90% to 95% seen once; the top ten hold under 0.15%. The specimen was naive CD4+ T cells sorted from blood. The source is a man in his late teens or twenties in good health. The CDR3 runs from the conserved cysteine through the conserved F or W. D genes are given only for firm matches. Some rows mark clone size as missing; the rest say once, few, many or name a class of expanded clone.

abundance	v_gene	d_gene	j_gene	CDR3nt	CDR3aa
NA	TRBV6-5	NA	TRBJ1-5	TGTGCCAGCAGTTACGGGGGGTCTCAGCCCCAGCATTTT	CASSYGGSQPQHF
NA	TRBV29-1	NA	TRBJ1-1	TGCAGCGGAGGATTGAACACTGAAGCTTTCTTT	CSGGLNTEAFF
NA	TRBV30	NA	TRBJ1-6	TGTGCCTGGAGTGGCGGAGGAGGCTCACCCCTCCACTTT	CAWSGGGGSPLHF
NA	TRBV5-1	NA	TRBJ2-7	TGCGCCAGCAGCTCGGACGGACGGACCTACGAGCAGTACTTC	CASSSDGRTYEQYF
NA	TRBV28	NA	TRBJ1-3	TGTGCCAGCAGTTCCTCCAGGCCCGGGACGGGTGGAAACACCATATATTTT	CASSSSRPGTGGNTIYF
once	TRBV29-1	TRBD1	TRBJ1-6	TGCAGCGTTAGTACAGGGGTCCTCAATTCACCCCTCCACTTT	CSVSTGVLNSPLHF
NA	TRBV5-4	TRBD1	TRBJ1-2	TGTGCCAGCAGTACCGGACAGGAGTATAACTATGGCTACACCTTC	CASSTGQEYNYGYTF
NA	TRBV4-1	TRBD2	TRBJ2-1	TGCGCCAGCAGCCGTACGAGACTAGCGGACTACAATGAGCAGTTCTTC	CASSRTRLADYNEQFF
NA	TRBV4-3	NA	TRBJ2-3	TGCGCCAGCAGCCAAGATCATTGGACTAGCACAGATACGCAGTATTTT	CASSQDHWTSTDTQYF
NA	TRBV28	NA	TRBJ2-4	TGTGCCAGCGGAGGAGGGGGAAGGGACATTCAGTACTTC	CASGGGGRDIQYF
NA	TRBV5-6	NA	TRBJ1-3	TGTGCCAGCAGCCCTCTGAGTAGGCAGGACGACTCTGGAAACACCATATATTTT	CASSPLSRQDDSGNTIYF
once	TRBV30	NA	TRBJ1-5	TGTGCCTGGAGTGTACGGCCAGGGCCGGTCGGCAATCAGCCCCAGCATTTT	CAWSVRPGPVGNQPQHF
NA	TRBV5-4	TRBD1	TRBJ2-7	TGTGCCAGCAGCCCCGCGAGAGGGACAGGGACCTACGAGCAGTACTTC	CASSPARGTGTYEQYF
NA	TRBV19	NA	TRBJ1-2	TGTGCCAGTAGCGATCAGGGTAAGGGCTATGGCTACACCTTC	CASSDQGKGYGYTF
NA	TRBV7-9	TRBD2	TRBJ2-2	TGTGCCAGCATCGAGCGGGAGGGTCGAGGGAACACCGGGGAGCTGTTTTTT	CASIEREGRGNTGELFF
NA	TRBV10-3	TRBD2	TRBJ2-7	TGTGCCATCAGTGAGTCAGGCGGGAGGGATGCCTACGAGCAGTACTTC	CAISESGGRDAYEQYF
NA	TRBV10-1	NA	TRBJ1-2	TGCGCCAGCAGTGAGAAGGGCAGGGACGATGGCTACACCTTC	CASSEKGRDDGYTF
once	TRBV7-9	NA	TRBJ2-6	TGTGCCAGCAGCTCCCTCCTGGCGCCGGACGCCTCTGGGGCCAACGTCCTGACTTTC	CASSSLLAPDASGANVLTF
NA	TRBV5-1	TRBD1	TRBJ2-1	TGCGCCAGCAGCCTAACGGGACAGGGGGCGATTGAGCAGTTCTTC	CASSLTGQGAIEQFF
few	TRBV5-1	TRBD2	TRBJ2-2	TGCGCGAGCAGCGGGGGCGACTCTCCCACCGGGGAGCTGTTTTTT	CASSGGDSPTGELFF
NA	TRBV2	TRBD1	TRBJ2-5	TGTGCCAGCAGGACAGGGGAGTATAATAGGGAGACCCAGTACTTC	CASRTGEYNRETQYF
NA	TRBV7-9	TRBD2	TRBJ2-4	TGTGCCAGCAGCAAGGCTAGCGGGGGGTCCCAGGACATTCAGTACTTC	CASSKASGGSQDIQYF
once	TRBV6-1	TRBD1	TRBJ1-6	TGTGCCACCTGGGACAGGCCCAATTCACCCCTCCACTTT	CATWDRPNSPLHF
few	TRBV5-1	NA	TRBJ1-2	TGCGCCAGCAGCTTGGGCGGGGGAACCTATGGCTACACCTTC	CASSLGGGTYGYTF
NA	TRBV7-9	NA	TRBJ2-2	TGTGCCAGCAGCCTGAAGGGGACCGGGGAGCTGTTTTTT	CASSLKGTGELFF
NA	TRBV9	NA	TRBJ2-2	TGTGCCAGCAGAGCAGGGACAAAAGTTGGGACCGGGGAGCTGTTTTTT	CASRAGTKVGTGELFF
NA	TRBV19	NA	TRBJ2-3	TGTGCCAGTGACATTACAGATACGCAGTATTTT	CASDITDTQYF
NA	TRBV19	TRBD1	TRBJ2-1	TGTGCCAGTAAAGGGGGCAGCGGATACAATGAGCAGTTCTTC	CASKGGSGYNEQFF
NA	TRBV10-3	NA	TRBJ1-5	TGTGCCATCAGTCCACAACAGGGTTTCAATCAGCCCCAGCATTTT	CAISPQQGFNQPQHF
NA	TRBV15	NA	TRBJ2-7	TGTGCCACCAGCAGAGATACTCCCTACGAGCAGTACTTC	CATSRDTPYEQYF
NA	TRBV5-1	NA	TRBJ1-2	TGCGCCAGCAGCTTGAGTGGAACCCTCGAGGGGTTAAAGGGCTACACCTTC	CASSLSGTLEGLKGYTF
NA	TRBV7-8	NA	TRBJ1-5	TGTGCCAGCAGCTCCCGAGTTAAGGTTAGCAATCAGCCCCAGCATTTT	CASSSRVKVSNQPQHF
NA	TRBV6-5	NA	TRBJ1-6	TGTGCCAGCAGTTACCAGAAGTATAATTCACCCCTCCACTTT	CASSYQKYNSPLHF
NA	TRBV7-2	NA	TRBJ2-7	TGTGCCAGCAGCTTTGGGGAATGGAACGAGCAGTACTTC	CASSFGEWNEQYF
NA	TRBV14	NA	TRBJ1-3	TGTGCCAGCAGCCCCATCTCAGCGGGCAACACCATATATTTT	CASSPISAGNTIYF
NA	TRBV7-8	TRBD1	TRBJ2-7	TGTGCCAGCAGCCTAGACAGGGGCGAGCAGTACTTC	CASSLDRGEQYF
NA	TRBV5-6	TRBD2	TRBJ2-3	TGTGCCAGCAGCTTTTTAGCGGGAGGAGGTACGAATACGCAGTATTTT	CASSFLAGGGTNTQYF
NA	TRBV19	NA	TRBJ2-7	TGTGCCAGTAGTATAAAGGCACGAATCGGGAGCTCCTACGAGCAGTACTTC	CASSIKARIGSSYEQYF
NA	TRBV30	NA	TRBJ2-6	TGTGCCTGGAGTTTCAGCTCTGGGGCCAACGTCCTGACTTTC	CAWSFSSGANVLTF
NA	TRBV5-1	TRBD1	TRBJ1-3	TGCGCCAGCAGCCAGACAGGGGAGTCTGGAAACACCATATATTTT	CASSQTGESGNTIYF
NA	TRBV5-5	TRBD1	TRBJ2-5	TGTGCCAGCAGCTTGGGACAGGGATGGGTAGAGACCCAGTACTTC	CASSLGQGWVETQYF
NA	TRBV5-1	TRBD1	TRBJ1-2	TGCGCCAGCAGCACCGGGACAGGGACTAACTATGGCTACACCTTC	CASSTGTGTNYGYTF
NA	TRBV7-2	TRBD2	TRBJ2-3	TGTGCCAGCAGCCCCGCTAGCGGGAGCGGCACAGATACGCAGTATTTT	CASSPASGSGTDTQYF
NA	TRBV6-6	NA	TRBJ2-2	TGTGCCAGCAGTTACTCGCCCGAAGCCGGGGAGCTGTTTTTT	CASSYSPEAGELFF
NA	TRBV29-1	NA	TRBJ2-7	TGCAGCGTTGTTGGGGTGGCGGACCGGGCCTCCTACGAGCAGTACTTC	CSVVGVADRASYEQYF
NA	TRBV4-3	NA	TRBJ1-1	TGCGCCAGCAGCCAAGATTTGGCGGTAACTGAAGCTTTCTTT	CASSQDLAVTEAFF
NA	TRBV12-2	NA	TRBJ1-6	TGTGCAAGTCGCTTAGGAAAAGCAGGGACGCTAAAAGGCTCCTATAATTCACCCCTCCACTTT	CASRLGKAGTLKGSYNSPLHF
NA	TRBV2	NA	TRBJ1-1	TGTGCCAGCAGTGTACAGGCAATCATGAACACTGAAGCTTTCTTT	CASSVQAIMNTEAFF
NA	TRBV27	NA	TRBJ2-1	TGTGCCAGTCCCGATGAGCAGTTCTTC	CASPDEQFF
NA	TRBV11-2	NA	TRBJ1-4	TGTGCCAGCAGCTTAATTGGGAGTATAAATGAAAAACTGTTTTTT	CASSLIGSINEKLFF
NA	TRBV19	TRBD1	TRBJ2-2	TGTGCCAGTATCTCCGGACAGGGGACGAACACCGGGGAGCTGTTTTTT	CASISGQGTNTGELFF
NA	TRBV7-2	NA	TRBJ1-6	TGTGCCAGCAGTGTTAGGAGGACGGGGAGGGGTTCACCCCTCCACTTT	CASSVRRTGRGSPLHF
NA	TRBV7-9	TRBD1	TRBJ1-6	TGTGCCAGCAGCTTGGACAGGGTGAATTCACCCCTCCACTTT	CASSLDRVNSPLHF
NA	TRBV5-4	NA	TRBJ1-2	TGTGCCAGCAGCTTGGCCGGGGGATCAGATGGCTACACCTTC	CASSLAGGSDGYTF
NA	TRBV27	TRBD2	TRBJ2-5	TGTGCCAGCAGTTTTGTGGGACTAGCGGGAGGGCAGGAGACCCAGTACTTC	CASSFVGLAGGQETQYF
NA	TRBV11-2	NA	TRBJ1-2	TGTGCCAGCAGCTTAGGGTGGGGACCTACTAACTATGGCTACACCTTC	CASSLGWGPTNYGYTF
NA	TRBV7-2	NA	TRBJ1-4	TGTGCCAGCAGCTTAGTCGGTGGAAAACTGTTTTTT	CASSLVGGKLFF